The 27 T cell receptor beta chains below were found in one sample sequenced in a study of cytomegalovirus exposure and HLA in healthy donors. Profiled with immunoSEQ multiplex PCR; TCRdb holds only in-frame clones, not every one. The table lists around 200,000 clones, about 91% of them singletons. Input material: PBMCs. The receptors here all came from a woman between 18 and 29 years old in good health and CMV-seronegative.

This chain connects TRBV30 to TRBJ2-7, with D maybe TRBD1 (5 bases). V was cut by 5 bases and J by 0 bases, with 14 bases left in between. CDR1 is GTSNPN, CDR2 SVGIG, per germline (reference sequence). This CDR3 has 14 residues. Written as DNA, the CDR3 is TGTGCCTGGGGTAGACAGAGCAGCTCCTACGAGCAGTACTTC. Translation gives CAWGRQSSSYEQYF.

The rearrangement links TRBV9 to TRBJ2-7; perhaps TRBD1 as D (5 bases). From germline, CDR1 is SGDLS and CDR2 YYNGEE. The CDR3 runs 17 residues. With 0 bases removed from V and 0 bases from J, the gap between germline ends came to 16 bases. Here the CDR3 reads CASSVGPRRTSSYEQYF. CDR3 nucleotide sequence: TGTGCCAGCAGCGTAGGTCCTAGACGGACAAGCTCCTACGAGCAGTACTTC.

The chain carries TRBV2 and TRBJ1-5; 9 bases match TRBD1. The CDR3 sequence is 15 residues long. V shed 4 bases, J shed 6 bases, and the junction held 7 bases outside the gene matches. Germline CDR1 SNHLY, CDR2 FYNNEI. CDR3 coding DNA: TGTGCCAGCAGTGTGCAGGACAGGGGTGGTCAGCCCCAGCATTTT. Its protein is CASSVQDRGGQPQHF.

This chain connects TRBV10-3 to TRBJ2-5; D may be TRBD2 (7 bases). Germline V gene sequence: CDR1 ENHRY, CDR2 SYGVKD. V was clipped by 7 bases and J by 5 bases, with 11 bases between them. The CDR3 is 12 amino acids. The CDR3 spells CAIKGEGETQYF. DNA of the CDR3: TGTGCCATCAAGGGGGAGGGGGAGACCCAGTACTTC.

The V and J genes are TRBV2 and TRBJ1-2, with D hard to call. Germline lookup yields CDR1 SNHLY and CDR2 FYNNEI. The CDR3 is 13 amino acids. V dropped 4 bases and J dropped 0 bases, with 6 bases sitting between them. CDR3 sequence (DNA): TGTGCCAGCAGTGCCGAGGCTAACTATGGCTACACCTTC. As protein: CASSAEANYGYTF.

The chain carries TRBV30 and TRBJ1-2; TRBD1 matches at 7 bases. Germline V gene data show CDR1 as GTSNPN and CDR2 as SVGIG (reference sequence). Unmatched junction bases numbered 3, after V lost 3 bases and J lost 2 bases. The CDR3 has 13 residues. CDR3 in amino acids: CAWRLQGNYGYTF. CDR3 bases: TGTGCCTGGAGATTACAGGGGAACTATGGCTACACCTTC.

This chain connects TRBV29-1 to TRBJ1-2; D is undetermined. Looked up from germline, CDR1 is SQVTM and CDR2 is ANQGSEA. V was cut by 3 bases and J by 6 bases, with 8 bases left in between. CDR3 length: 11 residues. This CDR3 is CSVDKIDGYTF. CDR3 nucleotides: TGCAGCGTTGATAAAATTGATGGCTACACCTTC.

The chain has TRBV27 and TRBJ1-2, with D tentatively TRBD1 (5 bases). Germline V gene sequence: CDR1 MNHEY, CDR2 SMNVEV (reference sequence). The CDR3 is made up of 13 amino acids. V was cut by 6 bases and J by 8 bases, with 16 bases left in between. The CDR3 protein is CASRYGGAGGYTF. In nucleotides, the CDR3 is TGTGCCAGCAGGTACGGAGGGGCGGGCGGCTACACCTTC.

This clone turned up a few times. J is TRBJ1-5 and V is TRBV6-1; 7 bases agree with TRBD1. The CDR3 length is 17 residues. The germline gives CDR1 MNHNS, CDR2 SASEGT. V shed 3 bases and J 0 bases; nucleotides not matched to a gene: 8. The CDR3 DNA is TGTGCCAGCAGTGATGCGACAGGGATTCGTAGCAATCAGCCCCAGCATTTT. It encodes CASSDATGIRSNQPQHF.

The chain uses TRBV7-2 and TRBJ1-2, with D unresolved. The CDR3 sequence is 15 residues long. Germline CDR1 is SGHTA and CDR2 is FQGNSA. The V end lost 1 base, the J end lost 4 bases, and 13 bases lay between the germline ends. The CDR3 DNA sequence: TGTGCCAGCAGCTTAGGACATGCTCTCGGCTATGGCTACACCTTC. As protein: CASSLGHALGYGYTF.

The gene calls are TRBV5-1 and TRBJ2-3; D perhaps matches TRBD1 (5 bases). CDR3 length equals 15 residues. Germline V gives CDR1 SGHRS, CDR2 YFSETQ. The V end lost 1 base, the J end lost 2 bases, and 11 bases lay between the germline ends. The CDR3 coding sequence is TGCGCCAGCAGCTTGAACAGGCCCACCACAGATACGCAGTATTTT. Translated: CASSLNRPTTDTQYF.

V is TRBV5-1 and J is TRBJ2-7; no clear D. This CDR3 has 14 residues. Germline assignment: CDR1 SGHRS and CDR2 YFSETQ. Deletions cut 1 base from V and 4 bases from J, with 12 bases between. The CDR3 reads CASSLSVKAYEQYF. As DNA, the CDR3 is TGCGCCAGCAGCTTGAGCGTCAAGGCGTACGAGCAGTACTTC. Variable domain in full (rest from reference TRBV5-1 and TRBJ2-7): KAGVTQTPRYLIKTRGQQVTLSCSPISGHRSVSWYQQTPGQGLQFLFEYFSETQRNKGNFPGRFSGRQFSNSRSEMNVSTLELGDSALYLCASSLSVKAYEQYFGPGTRLTVT.

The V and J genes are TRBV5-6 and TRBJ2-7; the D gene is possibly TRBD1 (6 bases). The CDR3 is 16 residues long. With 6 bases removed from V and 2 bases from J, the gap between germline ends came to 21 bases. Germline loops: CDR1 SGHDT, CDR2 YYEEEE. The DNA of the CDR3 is TGTGCCAGCAAAACGAGTGCGGACAGCCTTGCCTACGAGCAGTACTTC. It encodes CASKTSADSLAYEQYF.

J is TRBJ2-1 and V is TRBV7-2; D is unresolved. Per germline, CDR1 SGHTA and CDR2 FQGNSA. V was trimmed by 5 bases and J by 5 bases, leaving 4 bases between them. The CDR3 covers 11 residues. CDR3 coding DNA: TGTGCCAGCAGCCCTGACAATGAGCAGTTCTTC. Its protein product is CASSPDNEQFF.

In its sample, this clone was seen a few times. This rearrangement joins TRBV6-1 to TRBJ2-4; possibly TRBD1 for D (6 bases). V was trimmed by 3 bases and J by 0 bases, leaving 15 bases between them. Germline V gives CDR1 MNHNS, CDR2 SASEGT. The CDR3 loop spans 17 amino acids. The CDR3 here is CASSDYRVEVAKNIQYF. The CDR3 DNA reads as TGTGCCAGCAGTGACTACAGGGTGGAGGTAGCCAAAAACATTCAGTACTTC.

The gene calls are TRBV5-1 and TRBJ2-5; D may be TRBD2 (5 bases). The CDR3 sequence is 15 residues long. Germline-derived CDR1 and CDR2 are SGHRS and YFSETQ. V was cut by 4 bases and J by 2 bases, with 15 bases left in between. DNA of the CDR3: TGCGCCAGCAGCATAACCACTAGGTTGCAAGAGACCCAGTACTTC. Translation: CASSITTRLQETQYF.

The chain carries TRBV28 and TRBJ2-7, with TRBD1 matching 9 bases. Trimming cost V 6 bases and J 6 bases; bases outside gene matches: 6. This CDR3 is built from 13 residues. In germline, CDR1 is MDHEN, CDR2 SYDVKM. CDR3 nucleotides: TGTGCCAGCAGCCCCGGGACAGGGTTCGAGCAGTACTTC. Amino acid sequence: CASSPGTGFEQYF.

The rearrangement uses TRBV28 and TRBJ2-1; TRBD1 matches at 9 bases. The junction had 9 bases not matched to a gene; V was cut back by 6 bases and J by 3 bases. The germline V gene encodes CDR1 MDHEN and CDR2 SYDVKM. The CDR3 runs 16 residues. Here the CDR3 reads CASRTRTGDLYNEQFF. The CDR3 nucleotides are TGTGCCAGCAGAACACGGACAGGGGATCTCTACAATGAGCAGTTCTTC.

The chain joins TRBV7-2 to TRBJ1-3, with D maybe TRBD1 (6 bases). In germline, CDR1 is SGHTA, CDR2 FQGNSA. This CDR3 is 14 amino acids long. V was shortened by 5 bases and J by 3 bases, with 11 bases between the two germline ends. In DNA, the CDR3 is TGTGCCAGCAGCGCAGGGGCCGGTGGAAACACCATATATTTT. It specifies CASSAGAGGNTIYF.

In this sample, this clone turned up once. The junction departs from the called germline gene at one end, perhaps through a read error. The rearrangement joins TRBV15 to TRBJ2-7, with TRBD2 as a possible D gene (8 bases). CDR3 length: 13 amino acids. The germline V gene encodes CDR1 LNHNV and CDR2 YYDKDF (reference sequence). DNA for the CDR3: TGTGCCACCAGCAGAGAGGTAGCGGGACAGCTAAACTTC. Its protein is CATSREVAGQLNF.

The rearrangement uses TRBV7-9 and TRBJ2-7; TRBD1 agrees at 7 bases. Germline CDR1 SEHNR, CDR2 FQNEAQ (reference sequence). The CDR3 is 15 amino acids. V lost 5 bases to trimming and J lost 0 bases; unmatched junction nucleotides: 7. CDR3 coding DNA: TGTGCCAGCAGCCCCGTGGGACAGTCCTCCTACGAGCAGTACTTC. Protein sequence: CASSPVGQSSYEQYF.

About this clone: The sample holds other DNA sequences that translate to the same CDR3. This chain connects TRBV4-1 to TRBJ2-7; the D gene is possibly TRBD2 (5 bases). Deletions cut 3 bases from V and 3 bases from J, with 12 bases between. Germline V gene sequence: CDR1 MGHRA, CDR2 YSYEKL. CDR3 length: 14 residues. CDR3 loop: CASSHPGLSYEQYF. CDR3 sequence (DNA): TGCGCCAGCAGCCACCCAGGACTGAGCTACGAGCAGTACTTC.

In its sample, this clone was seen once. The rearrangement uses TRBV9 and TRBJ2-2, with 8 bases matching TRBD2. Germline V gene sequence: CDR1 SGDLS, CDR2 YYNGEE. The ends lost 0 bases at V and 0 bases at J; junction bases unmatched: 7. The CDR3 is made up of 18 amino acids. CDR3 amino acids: CASSVETASGSNTGELFF. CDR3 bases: TGTGCCAGCAGCGTAGAGACCGCTAGCGGGTCGAACACCGGGGAGCTGTTTTTT.

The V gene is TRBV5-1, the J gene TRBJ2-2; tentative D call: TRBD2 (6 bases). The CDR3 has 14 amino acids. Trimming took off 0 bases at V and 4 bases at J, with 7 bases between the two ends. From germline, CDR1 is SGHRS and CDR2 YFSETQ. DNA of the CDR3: TGCGCCAGCAGCTTGGATAGCGGCACCGGGGAGCTGTTTTTT. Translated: CASSLDSGTGELFF.

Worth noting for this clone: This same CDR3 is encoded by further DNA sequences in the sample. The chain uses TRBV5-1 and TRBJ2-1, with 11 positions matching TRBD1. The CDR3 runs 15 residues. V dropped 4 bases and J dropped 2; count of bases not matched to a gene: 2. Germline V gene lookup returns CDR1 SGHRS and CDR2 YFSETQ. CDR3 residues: CASSPGQGAYNEQFF. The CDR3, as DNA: TGCGCCAGCAGCCCGGGACAGGGGGCCTACAATGAGCAGTTCTTC.

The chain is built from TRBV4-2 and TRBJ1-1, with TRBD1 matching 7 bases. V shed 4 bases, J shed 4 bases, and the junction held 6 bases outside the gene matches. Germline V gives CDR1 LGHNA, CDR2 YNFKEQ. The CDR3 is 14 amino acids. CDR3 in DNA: TGTGCCAGCAGCCCCCGACAGGGAGGCACTGAAGCTTTCTTT. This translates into CASSPRQGGTEAFF.

CDR3 amino acids: CASKRGSYEQYF. CDR3 sequence (DNA): TGTGCCAGCAAGCGGGGTTCCTACGAGCAGTACTTC. V and J are TRBV2 and TRBJ2-7; 7 bases are a match to TRBD2. CDR3 length: 12 residues. Germline V gene data show CDR1 as SNHLY and CDR2 as FYNNEI. J lost 1 base, V lost 7 bases, and 1 base had no gene match.